Included here is one T cell receptor beta chain sequence, with context. Its antigen is undetermined. The V gene end was trimmed by 0 bases and the J gene end by 10 bases; junction bases not matched to a gene: 5. This CDR3 contains 13 residues. CDR1 and CDR2 (germline): GTSNPN, SVGIG (reference sequence). Peripheral blood came from all dose cohorts at three timepoints. This entry belongs to a study of OX40 agonist ivuxolimab in advanced cancers. Study at large: The patients received ivuxolimab by intravenous route every 2 weeks at 0.01 to 10 mg/kg. Aged about 20 to 80 with a mean of about 60 years, they were about 83% male. Study-wide results and caveats: In general, CD8+ T cells held more expanded clones than CD4+ did, on average.

The repertoire was sequenced with immunoSEQ multiplex PCR; TCRdb's copy has only in-frame clones and lacks some. The sample shows about 19,000 clones, about 80% of them seen only once. This chain joins TRBV30 and TRBJ2-1; 8 bases agree with TRBD2. The clonotype was recovered from an adult with an advanced solid tumor such as melanoma, head and neck, liver or kidney cancer. The specimen was CD4+ or CD8+ T cells sorted from blood, collected in a trial of the OX40 agonist ivuxolimab. The CDR3 loop is CAWSVAGAGEQFF. For the CDR3, the DNA is TGTGCCTGGAGTGTAGCGGGGGCCGGAGAGCAGTTCTTC.